The 21 T cell receptor beta chains presented below share a single source sample, sequenced in a study of vaccination and CD4 T cells after COVID-19. Cultured CD4+ T cell DNA was sequenced using the Oncomine TCR Beta short-read assay. TCRdb ran MiXCR on the PCR reads and lists one entry per CDR3 protein. This table has about 12,000 distinct CDR3 sequences, less than 80% appearing once. Treatment noted: approximately nine-day PBMC culture with coronavirus spike peptide pools or control peptides (ViraFEST assay). These TCRs' antigens remain unknown. The sample taken for sequencing was CD4+ T cells from blood, cultured in vitro. The receptors stem from a human donor who had recovered from COVID-19.

The chain couples TRBV12-3 or TRBV12-4 to TRBJ2-5; possibly TRBD1 for D (6 bases). There are 13 residues in the CDR3. V lost 6 bases and J 5 bases, leaving 13 bases between the germline ends. CDR3 residues: CASRALGGETQYF. DNA for the CDR3: TGTGCCAGCAGGGCTCTAGGGGGTGAGACCCAGTACTTC.

The chain uses TRBV6-1 and TRBJ1-3; perhaps TRBD1 as D (6 bases). Germline CDR1 is MNHNS and CDR2 is SASEGT. The CDR3 extends over 16 amino acids. V shed 2 bases and J shed 4 bases, with 15 bases lying between them. The CDR3 sequence is CASSESLVQGGNTIYF. CDR3 nucleotide sequence: TGTGCCAGCAGTGAAAGTTTGGTACAGGGAGGAAACACCATATATTTT.

The gene calls are TRBV7-9 and TRBJ1-6, with 7 positions matching TRBD1. This CDR3 contains 15 residues. Germline CDR1 SEHNR, CDR2 FQNEAQ (reference sequence). The J segment lost 10 bases and the V segment lost 1 base, leaving 7 bases of the junction unmatched. CDR3 sequence (DNA): TGTGCCAGCAGCTTAGACGGACAGGCGGTCTCACCCCTCCACTTT. Encoded protein: CASSLDGQAVSPLHF.

The CDR3 reads CASSRYTGELFF. In DNA, the CDR3 is TGTGCCAGCAGTCGATACACCGGGGAGCTGTTTTTT. The chain employs TRBV12-3 or TRBV12-4 and TRBJ2-2; no clear D. Trimming pared 5 bases from V and 3 bases from J, leaving 4 bases between. This CDR3 region has 12 residues.

The rearrangement uses TRBV5-6 and TRBJ2-5, with 9 bases identical to TRBD2. Germline CDR1 and CDR2: SGHDT and YYEEEE. CDR3 length equals 15 residues. With V trimmed by 4 bases and J by 3 bases, 7 bases remained unmatched. The CDR3 sequence is CASSPTTSGKETQYF. In DNA, the CDR3 is TGTGCCAGCAGCCCGACGACTAGCGGAAAAGAGACCCAGTACTTC.

This clonotype was seen a handful of times. The chain uses TRBV7-9 and TRBJ2-1; 9 positions agree with TRBD2. Germline CDR1 SEHNR, CDR2 FQNEAQ (reference sequence). Trimming at V came to 1 base and at J to 1 base, leaving 11 bases not matched to a gene. This CDR3 contains 19 residues. Here the CDR3 reads CASSLGGWREGGSYNEQFF. CDR3 in DNA: TGTGCCAGCAGCTTAGGCGGATGGCGGGAGGGCGGATCCTACAATGAGCAGTTCTTC.

The sample holds a few counts of this clonotype. As DNA, the CDR3 is TGTGCCACCAGTGAACCAGGGACAGGCGTAACCCAAGAGACCCAGTACTTC. It codes for CATSEPGTGVTQETQYF. J is TRBJ2-5 and V is TRBV24-1; 8 bases align to TRBD1. From germline, CDR1 is KGHDR and CDR2 SFDVKD. V was pared by 4 bases and J by 1 base, with 10 bases of the junction left unmatched. The CDR3 is 17 residues long.

The J gene is TRBJ2-3, the V gene TRBV30; 10 bases line up with TRBD1. This CDR3 is 19 amino acids long. V was clipped by 3 bases and J by 0 bases; unmatched bases: 15. The germline gives CDR1 GTSNPN, CDR2 SVGIG (reference sequence). The CDR3 nucleotides read TGTGCCTGGAGGACTACGGGACAGGGGAGGATCCCTAGCACAGATACGCAGTATTTT. Protein product: CAWRTTGQGRIPSTDTQYF.

The chain is built from TRBV19 and TRBJ1-5; possibly TRBD1 for D (5 bases). The CDR3 is 14 residues long. The germline V gene encodes CDR1 LNHDA and CDR2 SQIVND (reference sequence). The germline V and J ends were trimmed by 4 bases and 5 bases, with 12 bases remaining between them. The CDR3 region has the DNA TGTGCCAGTAGTACCTGGGGAGGGGATCAGCCCCAGCATTTT. Protein product: CASSTWGGDQPQHF.

As to this clonotype: Sequence at one end of the junction differs from germline and may be a read error. The J gene is TRBJ2-1, the V gene TRBV11-3, with 7 positions matching TRBD1. CDR1 is SGHNT, CDR2 YENEEA, per germline. This CDR3 has 13 amino acids. CDR3 coding DNA: TGTACCAGCAGCCCCCCCGACAGGGCCGAGCAGTTCTTC. Translating it yields CTSSPPDRAEQFF.

V is TRBV20-1 and J is TRBJ2-3, with 9 bases aligning to TRBD2. J lost 0 bases, V lost 2 bases, and 6 bases had no gene match. The germline CDR1 and CDR2 sequences are DFQATT and SNEGSKA (reference sequence). This CDR3 comprises 16 residues. The DNA of the CDR3 is TGCAGTGCTAGAAGAATAGCGGGGGTGAGCACAGATACGCAGTATTTT. Encoded protein: CSARRIAGVSTDTQYF.

V usage is TRBV15 and J usage is TRBJ1-6; D remains unclear. Deletions cut 0 bases from V and 8 bases from J, with 5 bases between. This CDR3 region has 13 residues. CDR1 LNHNV and CDR2 YYDKDF come from the germline V gene (reference sequence). The CDR3 reads CATSRDVDSPLHF. CDR3 bases: TGTGCCACCAGCAGAGATGTGGATTCACCCCTCCACTTT.

This sequence joins TRBV12-3 or TRBV12-4 and TRBJ2-2; TRBD1 aligns across 7 bases. J gave up 2 bases and V 11 bases, and 2 bases lay outside the gene matches. This CDR3 has 12 residues. The DNA of the CDR3 is TGTGCCGGGACAGACAACACCGGGGAGCTGTTTTTT. As protein: CAGTDNTGELFF.

This chain connects TRBV5-1 to TRBJ2-1; maybe TRBD2 (6 bases). This CDR3 is built from 14 residues. The germline V gene has CDR1 SGHRS and CDR2 YFSETQ. The V and J ends lost 0 bases and 8 bases respectively, with 12 bases between them. The CDR3 protein is CASSLVWGVDEQFF. The CDR3 DNA reads TGCGCCAGCAGCTTGGTATGGGGGGTCGATGAGCAGTTCTTC.

This rearrangement joins TRBV5-1 to TRBJ1-3, with D unclear. Trimming took 0 bases from V and 2 from J, leaving 9 bases between them. The CDR3 consists of 15 residues. Germline-derived CDR1 and CDR2 are SGHRS and YFSETQ. The CDR3 region has the DNA TGCGCCAGCAGCTTGGATCTAGGGACTGGAAACACCATATATTTT. It is translated as CASSLDLGTGNTIYF.

The chain's CDR3 is CASKGGSRADTQYF. CDR3 nucleotide sequence: TGTGCCAGCAAGGGGGGATCGAGGGCAGATACGCAGTATTTT. The chain couples TRBV10-3 to TRBJ2-3, with D perhaps being TRBD1 or TRBD2 (6 bases each). V shed 10 bases and J shed 4 bases, with 18 bases lying between them. Looked up from germline, CDR1 is ENHRY and CDR2 is SYGVKD. CDR3 length: 14 residues.

The J gene is TRBJ1-4, the V gene TRBV20-1; 7 bases align to TRBD1. Germline CDR1 reads DFQATT; CDR2 reads SNEGSKA (reference sequence). CDR3 length equals 14 residues. With V trimmed by 4 bases and J by 8 bases, 10 bases remained unmatched. CDR3 in amino acids: CSATRQGGGEKLFF. The CDR3 DNA reads TGCAGTGCTACTAGACAGGGAGGTGGAGAAAAACTGTTTTTT.

In this sample, this clonotype turned up once. The rearrangement links TRBV6-1 to TRBJ1-4; D is unresolved. Germline V lookup: CDR1 MNHNS, CDR2 SASEGT. CDR3 length: 14 amino acids. V lost 6 bases to trimming and J lost 4 bases, with 12 bases between them. The DNA for the CDR3 is TGTGCCAGCAGGGGGAGGCCGGTTAATGAAAAACTGTTTTTT. Its protein product is CASRGRPVNEKLFF.

This chain links TRBV27 with TRBJ2-7; 12 bases map to TRBD2. The CDR3 loop spans 19 amino acids. J was trimmed by 2 bases and V by 6 bases; bases with no gene match: 17. Germline V gene sequence: CDR1 MNHEY, CDR2 SMNVEV (reference sequence). The CDR3, as DNA: TGTGCCAGCAGCAAGAACTCTCCGGGACTAGCGGGCTTAACCTACGAGCAGTACTTC. It codes for CASSKNSPGLAGLTYEQYF.

This clonotype has more than one count but fewer than ten. In DNA, the CDR3 is TGTGCCAGCAGCCGACAGGGGGGGGTTCAGCCCCAGCATTTT. This codes for CASSRQGGVQPQHF. The chain joins TRBV7-2 to TRBJ1-5, with 9 bases aligning to TRBD1. CDR1 is SGHTA and CDR2 is FQGNSA in the germline V gene. The V segment lost 5 bases and the J segment 6 bases; nucleotides outside the gene matches: 5. CDR3 length equals 14 residues.

V usage is TRBV12-3 or TRBV12-4 and J usage is TRBJ1-6, with unresolved D. The CDR3 is 12 amino acids. V was cut by 6 bases and J by 9 bases, with 9 bases left in between. The CDR3 loop is CASSRLSSPLHF. The DNA of the CDR3 is TGTGCCAGCAGCCGGCTATCTTCACCCCTCCACTTT.